This entry lists 24 T cell receptor beta chains sequenced from one sample in a study of OX40 agonist ivuxolimab in advanced cancers. The repertoire was sequenced with immunoSEQ multiplex PCR; TCRdb's copy has only in-frame clones and lacks some. This sample has 80,000 to 100,000 clones, with roughly 84% found just once. The sample was CD4+ or CD8+ T cells sorted from blood, taken in a trial of the OX40 agonist ivuxolimab. The receptors shown here come from an adult with an advanced solid tumor such as melanoma, head and neck, liver or kidney cancer.

The chain uses TRBV2 and TRBJ1-2; D is unresolved. Trimming shortened V by 6 bases and J by 4 bases, and 15 bases separated the two germline ends. This CDR3 has 14 amino acids. CDR1 and CDR2 from the germline V gene are SNHLY and FYNNEI. Written as DNA, the CDR3 is TGTGCCAGCAGCGTGGATGGGGTGGCCTATGGCTACACCTTC. This sequence encodes CASSVDGVAYGYTF.

The rearrangement joins TRBV5-5 to TRBJ1-1; D remains ambiguous. This CDR3 is built from 16 residues. The germline V gene has CDR1 SGHKS and CDR2 YYEKEE (reference sequence). V was clipped by 1 base and J by 3 bases, with 16 bases between them. The CDR3 here is CASSLRWEVMDTEAFF. The CDR3 bases are TGTGCCAGCAGCTTGAGGTGGGAGGTGATGGACACTGAAGCTTTCTTT.

On this clone itself: At the DNA level, this CDR3 is encoded by other sequences in the same sample as well. The V gene is TRBV10-1, the J gene TRBJ1-3; D not certain. The CDR3 runs to 14 residues. Trimming removed 8 bases at V and 1 base at J, with 12 bases between. Germline CDR1 reads WNHNN; CDR2 reads SYGVQD (reference sequence). CDR3 coding DNA: TGCGCCAGCCGTGGGTCCAATTCTGGAAACACCATATATTTT. Translated, it gives CASRGSNSGNTIYF.

This clone was observed a handful of times. The chain joins TRBV5-4 to TRBJ2-1; 7 bases line up with TRBD1. The V gene end was trimmed by 2 bases and the J gene end by 5 bases; junction bases not matched to a gene: 4. CDR3 length equals 14 residues. From germline, CDR1 is SGHNT and CDR2 YYREEE (reference sequence). The CDR3 DNA reads as TGTGCCAGCAGCTTAACAGGGGTCCACAATGAGCAGTTCTTC. Encoded protein: CASSLTGVHNEQFF.

The genes are TRBV7-9 and TRBJ2-7, with D possibly called TRBD1 or TRBD2 (7 bases each). CDR1 is SEHNR and CDR2 is FQNEAQ in the germline V gene (reference sequence). The CDR3 is 12 amino acids. Trimming removed 5 bases from V and 13 bases from J, with 18 bases in between. CDR3 DNA: TGTGCCAGCAGCCACAGCGGGACAGCACTATACTTC. This sequence encodes CASSHSGTALYF.

The chain combines TRBV7-9 with TRBJ1-5; D ambiguous. Trimming stripped 3 bases from V and 6 bases from J, with 18 bases between. The CDR3 spans 16 residues. Per the germline V gene, CDR1 is SEHNR and CDR2 is FQNEAQ (reference sequence). This CDR3 is CASSFEGPGRSQPQHF. CDR3 DNA sequence: TGTGCCAGCAGCTTCGAAGGACCCGGGAGGAGTCAGCCCCAGCATTTT.

This sequence joins TRBV5-1 and TRBJ1-3; D is ambiguous. CDR3 length: 17 amino acids. The V end lost 0 bases, the J end lost 0 bases, and 13 bases lay between the germline ends. The germline V gene has CDR1 SGHRS and CDR2 YFSETQ. The CDR3 nucleotides read TGCGCCAGCAGCTTGGGGAGCAGTTTAGACTCTGGAAACACCATATATTTT. This codes for CASSLGSSLDSGNTIYF.

V and J are TRBV9 and TRBJ2-2; D remains unclear. CDR3 length equals 16 residues. CDR1 is SGDLS and CDR2 is YYNGEE in the germline V gene. V was pared by 2 bases and J by 2 bases, with 13 bases between. The CDR3 loop is CASSVRAVFNTGELFF. The CDR3 nucleotides read TGTGCCAGCAGCGTCCGGGCAGTATTTAACACCGGGGAGCTGTTTTTT.

The rearrangement uses TRBV18 and TRBJ1-1; a possible D gene is TRBD1 (6 bases). The CDR3 totals 15 residues. Germline V CDR1 and CDR2: KGHSH, LQKENI. The germline V and J ends were trimmed by 5 bases and 1 base, with 14 bases remaining between them. The CDR3 DNA reads TGTGCCAGCTCAACCTACAGGGCGGGGAACACTGAAGCTTTCTTT. It is translated as CASSTYRAGNTEAFF.

V gene TRBV27 combines with J gene TRBJ2-7; TRBD1 matches 8 bases. This CDR3 comprises 15 residues. The V and J ends lost 3 bases and 12 bases, in that order; junction bases with no gene match: 16. CDR1 is MNHEY and CDR2 is SMNVEV in the germline V gene (reference sequence). In DNA, the CDR3 is TGTGCCAGCAGTTTGCGGCCGGGACAGGTCCTCCGGGCGTACTTC. This sequence encodes CASSLRPGQVLRAYF.

This chain connects TRBV15 to TRBJ1-2; 7 nucleotides line up with TRBD1. The CDR3 runs to 14 residues. Germline trimming cut 1 base from V and 8 bases from J; bases unmatched to any gene: 7. Germline V gene sequence: CDR1 LNHNV, CDR2 YYDKDF (reference sequence). The CDR3: CATSRGAQGEGYTF. Written as DNA, the CDR3 is TGTGCCACCAGCAGAGGGGCTCAGGGGGAGGGCTACACCTTC.

The chain uses TRBV18 and TRBJ2-5; 8 bases align to TRBD2. The V segment lost 4 bases and the J segment 5 bases; nucleotides outside the gene matches: 3. CDR1 is KGHSH and CDR2 is LQKENI in the germline V gene. There are 13 residues in the CDR3. The CDR3 loop is CASSRSGEETQYF. DNA for the CDR3: TGTGCCAGCTCACGTAGCGGGGAGGAGACCCAGTACTTC.

This rearrangement joins TRBV7-9 to TRBJ2-4, with TRBD1 identical over 8 bases. The CDR3 runs 19 residues. CDR1 is SEHNR, CDR2 FQNEAQ, per germline (reference sequence). The V segment lost 5 bases and the J segment 0 bases; nucleotides outside the gene matches: 15. The CDR3 spells CASSPSWMTGEGAKNIQYF. The CDR3, as DNA: TGTGCCAGCAGCCCCTCATGGATGACAGGGGAAGGAGCCAAAAACATTCAGTACTTC.

V and J are TRBV25-1 and TRBJ1-3, with D hard to call. Per germline, CDR1 MGHDK and CDR2 SYGVNS. The CDR3 totals 15 residues. The V end was cut by 1 base, the J end by 3 bases, with 10 bases between. CDR3 bases: TGTGCCAGCAGTGAATTTTCGGGTAATGGAAACACCATATATTTT. Protein: CASSEFSGNGNTIYF.

The V call is TRBV7-3, the J call TRBJ2-2, with 8 positions matching TRBD2. After removal of 5 bases from V and 4 bases from J, the junction contained 9 bases not matched to a gene. Per the germline V gene, CDR1 is SGHTA and CDR2 is FQGTGA. The CDR3 has 16 amino acids. The CDR3 nucleotides read TGTGCCAGCAGCCTACTAACTAGCGGACCCACCGGGGAGCTGTTTTTT. Protein product: CASSLLTSGPTGELFF.

The chain carries TRBV6-6 and TRBJ1-6; D unresolved. The V end lost 7 bases, the J end lost 7 bases, and 14 bases lay between the germline ends. Germline assignment: CDR1 MNHNY and CDR2 SVGAGI (reference sequence). This CDR3 is 14 amino acids long. The CDR3 loop is CASKPFGSNSPLHF. The CDR3 nucleotides are TGTGCCAGCAAACCCTTCGGAAGCAATTCACCCCTCCACTTT.

The chain is built from TRBV7-2 and TRBJ2-3, with D tentatively TRBD1 or TRBD2 (7 bases each). The V gene lost 7 bases and the J gene lost 2 bases, with 19 bases spanning the gap. In germline, CDR1 is SGHTA, CDR2 FQGNSA. The CDR3 extends over 16 amino acids. The CDR3 coding sequence is TGTGCCAGCAAACCCTGGGGAGGGGGCGCCACAGATACGCAGTATTTT. Translated, it gives CASKPWGGGATDTQYF.

The chain links TRBV4-2 to TRBJ2-1; D is perhaps TRBD1 or TRBD2 (5 bases each). Per the germline V gene, CDR1 is LGHNA and CDR2 is YNFKEQ. V dropped 2 bases and J dropped 4 bases, with 18 bases sitting between them. CDR3 size: 17 residues. The DNA of the CDR3 is TGTGCCAGCAGCCAAACATCCGGGACGATCGTATACAATGAGCAGTTCTTC. This gives the protein CASSQTSGTIVYNEQFF.

The J gene is TRBJ1-2, the V gene TRBV6-1, with D possibly TRBD1 on 6 matching bases. Germline CDR1 and CDR2: MNHNS and SASEGT. This CDR3 contains 15 residues. V shed 0 bases and J shed 5 bases, with 13 bases lying between them. In DNA, the CDR3 is TGTGCCAGCAGTGAAGCGGCCAGGGGCGGTTATGGCTACACCTTC. Protein sequence: CASSEAARGGYGYTF.

This chain joins TRBV5-1 and TRBJ2-1, with 13 bases identical to TRBD2. Germline loops: CDR1 SGHRS, CDR2 YFSETQ. The CDR3 runs to 15 residues. The V segment lost 1 base and the J segment 10 bases; nucleotides outside the gene matches: 5. CDR3 coding DNA: TGCGCCAGCAGCTTGCCCACTAGCGGGGGGGACGAGCAGTTCTTC. Protein product: CASSLPTSGGDEQFF.

J is TRBJ2-3 and V is TRBV30, with D perhaps assigned TRBD1 or TRBD2 (5 bases each). Germline lookup yields CDR1 GTSNPN and CDR2 SVGIG (reference sequence). This CDR3 is 14 amino acids long. V was clipped by 3 bases and J by 2 bases, with 12 bases between them. CDR3 DNA sequence: TGTGCCTGGAGGGATGTCGGGGCCACAGATACGCAGTATTTT. Encoded protein: CAWRDVGATDTQYF.

This chain links TRBV27 with TRBJ2-1; D uncertain. CDR1 is MNHEY, CDR2 SMNVEV, per germline (reference sequence). Deletions cut 9 bases from V and 0 bases from J, with 12 bases between. The length of the CDR3 is 14 residues. The CDR3: CASRTNPSYNEQFF. CDR3 DNA sequence: TGTGCCAGTAGGACCAATCCCTCCTACAATGAGCAGTTCTTC.

This chain links TRBV10-1 with TRBJ1-1; 7 nucleotides align to TRBD1. Looked up from germline, CDR1 is WNHNN and CDR2 is SYGVQD (reference sequence). The CDR3 sequence is 14 residues long. V gave up 6 bases and J gave up 0 bases; unmatched junction bases: 4. This chain's CDR3 is CASRSGQMNTEAFF. The CDR3, as DNA: TGCGCCAGCAGGTCGGGACAGATGAACACTGAAGCTTTCTTT.

This rearrangement joins TRBV9 to TRBJ1-6; 10 positions agree with TRBD1. The CDR3 is made up of 15 amino acids. With 4 bases clipped from V and 14 bases from J, the junction kept 12 bases outside the gene matches. CDR1 and CDR2 (germline): SGDLS, YYNGEE. In DNA form, the CDR3 reads TGTGCCAGCAGCTCCGTTCGTGGACAGGGGGATACCCTCCACTTT. This translates into CASSSVRGQGDTLHF.